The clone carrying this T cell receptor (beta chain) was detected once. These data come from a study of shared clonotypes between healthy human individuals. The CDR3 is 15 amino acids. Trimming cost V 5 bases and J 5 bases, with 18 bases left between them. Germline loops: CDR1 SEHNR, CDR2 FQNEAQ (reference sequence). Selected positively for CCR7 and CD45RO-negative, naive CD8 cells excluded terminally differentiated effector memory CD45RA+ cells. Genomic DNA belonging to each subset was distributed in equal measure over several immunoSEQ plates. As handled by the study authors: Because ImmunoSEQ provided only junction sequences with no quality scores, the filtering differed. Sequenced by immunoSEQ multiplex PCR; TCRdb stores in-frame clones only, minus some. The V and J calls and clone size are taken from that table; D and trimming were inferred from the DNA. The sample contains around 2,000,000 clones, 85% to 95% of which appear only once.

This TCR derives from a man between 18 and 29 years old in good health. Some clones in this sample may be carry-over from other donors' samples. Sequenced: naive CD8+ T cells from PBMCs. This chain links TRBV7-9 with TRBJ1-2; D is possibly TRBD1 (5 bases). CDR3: CASSAGTELRYGYTF. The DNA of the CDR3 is TGTGCCAGCAGCGCAGGGACTGAACTTCGTTATGGCTACACCTTC.